This T cell receptor (beta chain) was identified in a study of blood T cell repertoires in COVID-19. V dropped 1 base and J dropped 6; count of bases not matched to a gene: 5. The length of the CDR3 is 16 residues. The germline gives CDR1 LGHDT, CDR2 YNNKEL (reference sequence). To note about this clone: This specimen includes other DNA sequences encoding the same CDR3.

Clones were read by immunoSEQ multiplex PCR, and TCRdb kept only the in-frame ones, dropping some. The repertoire holds around 250,000 clones, with roughly 82% as singletons. The genes are TRBV3-1 (or the pseudogene TRBV3-2) and TRBJ2-1; 11 positions agree with TRBD2. Sequenced sample: peripheral blood. The sequence derives from a man older than 75 with acute or convalescent COVID-19. CDR3 nucleotide sequence: TGTGCCAGCAGCCAAGCAGGGACTAGCGGAAGCAATGAGCAGTTCTTC. This gives the protein CASSQAGTSGSNEQFF.